This entry describes one TCR beta chain. A single-stranded UMI oligo with SP2 sequence was ligated to cDNA 3' ends. An equimolar mix of RC1.1 and RC1.2 primed the beta chain across TRBC1 and TRBC2. TCRdb analysed the UMI-ligation and nested PCR reads with MiXCR anew, one entry per CDR3 protein. The table has around 44,000 distinct CDR3 sequences, approximately 15% seen once. From germline, CDR1 is SQVTM and CDR2 ANQGSEA. The J segment lost 8 bases and the V segment lost 4 bases, leaving 8 bases of the junction unmatched. The length of the CDR3 is 13 residues. Known numbers of the T cell clone KT2 were added to PBMC. Different KT2-to-PBMC ratios were created with a constant PBMC count. This sample stems from a study of quantifying T cell responses using KT2 cells. About the study: TCR alpha and beta constant-region primers primed reverse transcription of RNA.

Source material: PBMCs spiked with cells of the T cell clone KT2. This receptor was identified in a human donor. The gene calls are TRBV29-1 and TRBJ2-1, with TRBD2 matching over 7 bases. CDR3: CSVVEGGPYEQFF. Here the CDR3 DNA reads TGCAGCGTTGTTGAGGGAGGGCCCTATGAGCAGTTCTTC.